The rows below give T cell receptor beta chains drawn from one sample of a study of PD-1 blockade in classical Hodgkin lymphoma. Only in-frame clones appear in the TCRdb table, and some are missing; sequencing was by immunoSEQ multiplex PCR. The repertoire holds roughly 70,000 clones, with over 55% as singletons. The starting material was peripheral blood mononuclear cells (PBMCs), obtained before the second cycle of nivolumab. The receptors were gathered from a human donor with classical Hodgkin lymphoma. Each CDR3 is given with its conserved first and last residue. The D gene is left open where the match is weak. Clone size is shown for a subset of rows, as once, few, many or a class of expanded clone.

>TRBJ1-6|NA|TRBV4-1|TRBD1
TGCGCCAGCAGCCAAGAGGCACAGGGGGTTTCACCCCTCCACTTT
CASSQEAQGVSPLHF
>TRBJ2-2|NA|TRBV2|NA
TGTGCCAGCAGTGAAGGGTACACCGGGGAGCTGTTTTTT
CASSEGYTGELFF
>TRBJ2-1|once|TRBV19|TRBD1
TGTGCCAGTAGTCGGGACAGGGGGCCCGGCTCCTACAATGAGCAGTTCTTC
CASSRDRGPGSYNEQFF
>TRBJ2-5|NA|TRBV5-1|NA
TGCGCCAGCATGATGTCAGAGACCCAGTACTTC
CASMMSETQYF
>TRBJ1-4|NA|TRBV6-5|NA
TGTGCCAGCAGTTACTCTCGGGACGGTGAAAAACTGTTTTTT
CASSYSRDGEKLFF
>TRBJ2-7|NA|TRBV9|NA
TGTGCCAGCAGCTCGGGACAACCCTTTTACGAGCAGTACTTC
CASSSGQPFYEQYF
>TRBJ2-7|NA|TRBV9|TRBD1
TGTGCCAGCAGCGTAGCGGCAGGGGGAAGTTTCTACGAGCAGTACTTC
CASSVAAGGSFYEQYF
>TRBJ1-1|NA|TRBV9|NA
TGTGCCAGCAGCCCTATGGACAAGAACACTGAAGCTTTCTTT
CASSPMDKNTEAFF
>TRBJ2-5|NA|TRBV1|NA
TGCACCAGCAGCCAAGCGGAGAGACTAGACCAAGAGACCCAGTACTTC
CTSSQAERLDQETQYF
>TRBJ1-3|NA|TRBV2|NA
TGTGCCAGCAGGAGTTGGACAGTCTCTGGAAACACCATATATTTT
CASRSWTVSGNTIYF
>TRBJ1-4|NA|TRBV7-9|NA
TGTGCCAGCAGCCACGGCACTAATGAAAAACTGTTTTTT
CASSHGTNEKLFF
>TRBJ2-3|NA|TRBV7-7|TRBD2
TGTGCTAGCAGCTTAGGGCGCGGGATAGCGGGATCCACAGATACGCAGTATTTT
CASSLGRGIAGSTDTQYF
>TRBJ1-4|NA|TRBV7-6|NA
TGTGCCAGCAGCTTAGCCGGGGGGCTGGATGAAAAACTGTTTTTT
CASSLAGGLDEKLFF
>TRBJ1-2|NA|TRBV19|NA
TGTGCCAGTAGTAACCAGGGGAAGGGGGGCTACACCTTC
CASSNQGKGGYTF
>TRBJ2-7|NA|TRBV27|TRBD2
TGTGCCAGCAGTTTATCGGGACTAGCGTTGCGCGAGCAGTACTTC
CASSLSGLALREQYF
>TRBJ1-4|NA|TRBV25-1|NA
TGTGCCAGCAGAAGGGAGATTGAGGATGAAAAACTGTTTTTT
CASRREIEDEKLFF
>TRBJ2-3|NA|TRBV2|TRBD2
TGTGCCAGCAGTGACCCGGGAGGCGGCACAGATACGCAGTATTTT
CASSDPGGGTDTQYF
>TRBJ1-1|NA|TRBV5-1|TRBD1
TGCGCCAGCAGCTTCACAGGGGGCGGGAACACTGAAGCTTTCTTT
CASSFTGGGNTEAFF
>TRBJ2-2|NA|TRBV19|NA
TGTGCCAGTAGTTCCTCGGCGATAGCGCCGACCGGGGAGCTGTTTTTT
CASSSSAIAPTGELFF
>TRBJ2-1|NA|TRBV9|NA
TGTGCCAGCAGCCTAGGGGGGACAGCGGGCTTCAATGAGCAGTTCTTC
CASSLGGTAGFNEQFF
>TRBJ2-2|few|TRBV29-1|NA
TGCAGCGTTGCTGGGGGGTTTAGCGGGGAGCTGTTTTTT
CSVAGGFSGELFF
>TRBJ1-6|NA|TRBV5-1|NA
TGCGCCAGTCGGACAAGTCCCCAGACACCCCTCCACTTT
CASRTSPQTPLHF
>TRBJ2-7|few|TRBV10-3|NA
TGTGCCATCAGTGAGTCGCTCAGGTCCTACGAGCAGTACTTC
CAISESLRSYEQYF
>TRBJ1-1|NA|TRBV29-1|NA
TGCAGCGTTGTGGGCCCGAGGGGGTTAGGCACTGAAGCTTTCTTT
CSVVGPRGLGTEAFF
>TRBJ1-1|NA|TRBV6-6|NA
TGTGCCAGCAGCCCCACGACCTTGAACACTGAAGCTTTCTTT
CASSPTTLNTEAFF
>TRBJ2-3|NA|TRBV30|NA
TGTGCCTGGAGTGTACAGGGCCGGGGAGGCACAGATACGCAGTATTTT
CAWSVQGRGGTDTQYF
>TRBJ2-2|few|TRBV29-1|TRBD1
TGCAGCGTGCCGGGACAGGTAACCGGGGAGCTGTTTTTT
CSVPGQVTGELFF
>TRBJ1-2|NA|TRBV6-6|TRBD1
TGTGCCAGCAGCCCTATGACAGGGGGCGGCGGCTACACCTTC
CASSPMTGGGGYTF
>TRBJ1-1|few|TRBV11-2|NA
TGTGCCAGCAGCTTGTATCAGGGGATGACTGAAGCTTTCTTT
CASSLYQGMTEAFF
>TRBJ1-2|NA|TRBV19|NA
TGTGCCAGTAGTATGACGGGGGCTGCCTATGGCTACACCTTC
CASSMTGAAYGYTF
>TRBJ1-2|many|TRBV7-8|NA
TGTGCCAGCAGCACCGGGACCCTCGGGAGCTACACCTTC
CASSTGTLGSYTF
>TRBJ1-6|NA|TRBV19|TRBD1
TGTGCCAGTGCCTCCTTACAGGGGAGACCCTTCTTT
CASASLQGRPFF
>TRBJ1-2|few|TRBV18|NA
TGTGCCAGCTCACCAAACAGGGAAAGCTATGGCTACACCTTC
CASSPNRESYGYTF
>TRBJ1-1|NA|TRBV30|NA
TGTGCCTGGAGAAGGGTTTCGAACACTGAAGCTTTCTTT
CAWRRVSNTEAFF
>TRBJ2-3|NA|TRBV27|NA
TGTGCCAGCAGTTCGGGCGCGTCGAGGGTTACGCAGTATTTT
CASSSGASRVTQYF
>TRBJ1-1|few|TRBV11-3|NA
TGTGCCAGCAGCCCCGAGATGGGGGCAGGCACTGAAGCTTTCTTT
CASSPEMGAGTEAFF
>TRBJ2-7|few|TRBV27|TRBD1
TGTGCCAGCAGTCCGACCCCGACAGGGTACGACGAGCAGTACTTC
CASSPTPTGYDEQYF